The sequence of this T cell receptor (beta chain) was determined in a study of PD-1 blockade in classical Hodgkin lymphoma. Findings and limits, study-wide: Individuals who commenced nivolumab within less than 1 year of ASCT were excluded. It was among complete responders that baseline diversity resembled that of newly diagnosed patients. CD4+ TCR diversity, unlike CD8+, rose significantly by C4D1.

The germline gives CDR1 LNHDA, CDR2 SQIVND (reference sequence). There are 14 residues in the CDR3. V was pared by 6 bases and J by 6 bases, with 14 bases between. Concerning this clone: Its cognate antigen is unknown.

Each patient's relapse followed autologous stem cell transplantation, and brentuximab vedotin exposure varied. Responses achieved at best were complete response, partial response or progressive disease. Method: immunoSEQ multiplex PCR; TCRdb's copy keeps in-frame clones and lacks some. The sample has some 23,000 clones; approximately 80% are singletons. This specimen was peripheral blood mononuclear cells (PBMCs), taken before the second cycle of nivolumab. The TCR was taken from a human donor with classical Hodgkin lymphoma. V is TRBV19 and J is TRBJ2-2, with a possible D match to TRBD1 (6 bases). As DNA, the CDR3 is TGTGCCAGTAGCCAGGGGAGAGGTTCCGGGGAGCTGTTTTTT. The encoded protein is CASSQGRGSGELFF.